The following is a TCR beta chain sequence with its context. The data stem from a study of shared clonotypes between healthy human individuals. Study-level background: Donor composition was two women and three men, aged 18 to 49.

Trimming took off 6 bases at V and 1 base at J, with 9 bases between the two ends. Germline loops: CDR1 ENHRY, CDR2 SYGVKD. The CDR3 has 13 amino acids. A 200 ng quantity of DNA, roughly 30,000 T cell genomes, went into the sorted-subset replicate PCRs. The assay was immunoSEQ multiplex PCR, and TCRdb's table has in-frame clones only and misses some. The table has about 1.1 million clones, approximately 80% seen once. The source material was memory CD4+ T cells from PBMCs. The subset denotes: CD45RA-negative fraction. The chain carries TRBV10-3 and TRBJ1-1; a weak D match, TRBD1 (5 bases). The clonotype originates from a man younger than 35 in good health. Some clones in this sample may be carry-over from other donors' samples. CDR3 sequence reads: CAISGQGNTEAFF. The CDR3 DNA reads TGTGCCATCAGCGGCCAGGGGAACACTGAAGCTTTCTTT.